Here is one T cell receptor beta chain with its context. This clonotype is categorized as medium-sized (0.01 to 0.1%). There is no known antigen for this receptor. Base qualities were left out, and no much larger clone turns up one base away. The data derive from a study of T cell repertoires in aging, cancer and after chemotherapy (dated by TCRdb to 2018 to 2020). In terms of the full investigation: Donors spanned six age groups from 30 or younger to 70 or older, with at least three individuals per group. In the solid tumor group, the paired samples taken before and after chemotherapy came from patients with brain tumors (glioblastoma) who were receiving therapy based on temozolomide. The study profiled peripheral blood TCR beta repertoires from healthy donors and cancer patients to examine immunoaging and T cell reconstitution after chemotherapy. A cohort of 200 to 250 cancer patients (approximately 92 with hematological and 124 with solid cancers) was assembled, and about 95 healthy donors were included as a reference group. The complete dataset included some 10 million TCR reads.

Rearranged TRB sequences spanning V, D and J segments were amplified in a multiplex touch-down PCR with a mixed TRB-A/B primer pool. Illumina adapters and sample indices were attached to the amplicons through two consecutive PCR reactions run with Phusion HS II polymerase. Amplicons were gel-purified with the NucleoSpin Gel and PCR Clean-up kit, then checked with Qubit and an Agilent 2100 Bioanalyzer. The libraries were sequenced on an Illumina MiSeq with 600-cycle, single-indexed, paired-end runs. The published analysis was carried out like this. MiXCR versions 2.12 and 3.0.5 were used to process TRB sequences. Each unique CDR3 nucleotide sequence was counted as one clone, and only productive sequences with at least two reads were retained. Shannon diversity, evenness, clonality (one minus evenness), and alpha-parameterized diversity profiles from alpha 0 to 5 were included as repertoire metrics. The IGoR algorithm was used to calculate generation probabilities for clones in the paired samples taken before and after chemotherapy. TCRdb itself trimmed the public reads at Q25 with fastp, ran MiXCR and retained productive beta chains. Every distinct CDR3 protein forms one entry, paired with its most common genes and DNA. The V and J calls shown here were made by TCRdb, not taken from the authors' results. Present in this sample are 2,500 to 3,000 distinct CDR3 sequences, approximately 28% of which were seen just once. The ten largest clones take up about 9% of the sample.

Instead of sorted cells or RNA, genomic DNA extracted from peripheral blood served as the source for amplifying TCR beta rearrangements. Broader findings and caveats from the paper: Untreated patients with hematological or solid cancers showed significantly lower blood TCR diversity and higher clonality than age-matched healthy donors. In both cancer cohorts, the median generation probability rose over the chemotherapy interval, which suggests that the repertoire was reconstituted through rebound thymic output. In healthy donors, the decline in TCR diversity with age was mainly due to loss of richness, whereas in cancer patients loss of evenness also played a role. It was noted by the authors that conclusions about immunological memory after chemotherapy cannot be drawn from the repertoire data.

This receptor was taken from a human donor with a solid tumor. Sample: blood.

The sequenced DNA: TGTGCCAGCAGCTTAGGCGGACAGGGGGCGTATTATGGCTACACCTTC. Translated, it gives CASSLGGQGAYYGYTF. The V and J genes are TRBV7-6 and TRBJ1-2, with TRBD1 identical over 11 junction bases. As encoded in the germline V gene, CDR1 is SGHVS while CDR2 is FNYEAQ. Trimming removed 1 base from V and 5 bases from J; the gene matches leave 6 bases unexplained. CDR3 length: 16 amino acids, cysteine to phenylalanine. The only DNA kept is the CDR3, 48 bases in frame from the first base. With the rest looked up from the reference TRBV7-6 and TRBJ1-2 genes rather than sequenced, the full variable domain is GAGVSQSPRYKVTKRGQDVALRCDPISGHVSLYWYRQALGQGPEFLTYFNYEAQQDKSGLPNDRFSAERPEGSISTLTIQRTEQRDSAMYRCASSLGGQGAYYGYTFGSGTRLTVV.